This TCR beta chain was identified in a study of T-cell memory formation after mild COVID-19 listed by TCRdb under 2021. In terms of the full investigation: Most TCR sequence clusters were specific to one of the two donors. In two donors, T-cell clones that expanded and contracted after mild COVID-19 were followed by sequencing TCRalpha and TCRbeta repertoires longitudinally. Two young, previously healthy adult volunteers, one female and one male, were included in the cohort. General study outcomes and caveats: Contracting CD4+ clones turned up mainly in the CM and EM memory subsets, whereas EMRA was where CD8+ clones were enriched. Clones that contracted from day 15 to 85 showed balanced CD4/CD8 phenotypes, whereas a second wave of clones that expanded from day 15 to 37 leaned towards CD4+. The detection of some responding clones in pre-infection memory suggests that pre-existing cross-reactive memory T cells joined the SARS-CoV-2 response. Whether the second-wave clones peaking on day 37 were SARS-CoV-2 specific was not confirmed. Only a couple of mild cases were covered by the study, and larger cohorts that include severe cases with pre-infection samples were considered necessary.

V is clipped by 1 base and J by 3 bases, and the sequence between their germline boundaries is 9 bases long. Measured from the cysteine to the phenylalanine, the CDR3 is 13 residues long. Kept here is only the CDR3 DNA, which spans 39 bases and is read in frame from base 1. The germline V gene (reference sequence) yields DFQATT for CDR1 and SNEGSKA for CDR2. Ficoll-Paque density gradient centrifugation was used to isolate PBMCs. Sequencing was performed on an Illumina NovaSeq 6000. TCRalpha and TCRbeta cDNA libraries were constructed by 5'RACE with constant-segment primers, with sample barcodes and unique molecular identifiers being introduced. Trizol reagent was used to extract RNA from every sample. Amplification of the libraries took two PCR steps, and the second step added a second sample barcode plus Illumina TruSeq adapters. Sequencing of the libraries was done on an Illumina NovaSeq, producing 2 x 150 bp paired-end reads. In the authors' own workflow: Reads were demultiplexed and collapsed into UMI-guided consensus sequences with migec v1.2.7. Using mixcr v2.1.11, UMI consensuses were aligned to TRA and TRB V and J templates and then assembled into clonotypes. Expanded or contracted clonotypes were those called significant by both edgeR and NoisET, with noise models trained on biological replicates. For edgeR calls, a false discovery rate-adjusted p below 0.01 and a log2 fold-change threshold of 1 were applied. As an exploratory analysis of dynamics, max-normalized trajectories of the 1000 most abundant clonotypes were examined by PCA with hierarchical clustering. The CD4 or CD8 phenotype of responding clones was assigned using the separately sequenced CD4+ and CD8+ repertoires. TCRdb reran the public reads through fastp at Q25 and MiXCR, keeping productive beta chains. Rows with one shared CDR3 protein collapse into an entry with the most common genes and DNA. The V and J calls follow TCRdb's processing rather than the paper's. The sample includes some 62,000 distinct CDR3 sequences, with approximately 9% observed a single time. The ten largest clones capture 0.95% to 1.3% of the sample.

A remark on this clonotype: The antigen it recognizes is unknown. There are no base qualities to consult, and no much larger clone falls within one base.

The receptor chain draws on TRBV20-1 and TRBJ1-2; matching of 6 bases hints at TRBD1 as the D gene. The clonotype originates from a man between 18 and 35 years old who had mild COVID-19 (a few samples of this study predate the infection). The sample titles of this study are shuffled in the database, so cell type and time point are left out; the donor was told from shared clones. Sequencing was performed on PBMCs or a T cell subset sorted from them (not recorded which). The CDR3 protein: CSARVNRDYGYTF. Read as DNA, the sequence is TGCAGTGCTAGAGTCAACAGGGACTATGGCTACACCTTC.